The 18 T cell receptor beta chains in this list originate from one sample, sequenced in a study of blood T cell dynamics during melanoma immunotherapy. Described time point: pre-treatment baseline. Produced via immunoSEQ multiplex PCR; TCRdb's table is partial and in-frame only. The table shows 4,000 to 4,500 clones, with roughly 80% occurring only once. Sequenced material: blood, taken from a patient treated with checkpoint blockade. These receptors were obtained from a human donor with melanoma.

Here the CDR3 DNA reads TGTGCCAGCAGCCAAGCCGGGACAGGGAATGAAAAACTGTTTTTT. Translated, it gives CASSQAGTGNEKLFF. The chain joins TRBV14 to TRBJ1-4, with 9 bases fitting TRBD1. V trimming: 1 base; J trimming: 5 bases; junction bases outside the gene matches: 2. The germline gives CDR1 SGHDN, CDR2 FVKESK. The CDR3 runs to 15 residues.

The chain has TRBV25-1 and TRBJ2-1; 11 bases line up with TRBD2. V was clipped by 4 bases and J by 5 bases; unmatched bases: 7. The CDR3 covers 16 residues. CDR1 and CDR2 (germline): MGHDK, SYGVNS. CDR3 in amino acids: CASSGLAGGRDNEQFF. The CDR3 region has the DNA TGTGCCAGCAGTGGGCTAGCGGGGGGTAGGGACAATGAGCAGTTCTTC.

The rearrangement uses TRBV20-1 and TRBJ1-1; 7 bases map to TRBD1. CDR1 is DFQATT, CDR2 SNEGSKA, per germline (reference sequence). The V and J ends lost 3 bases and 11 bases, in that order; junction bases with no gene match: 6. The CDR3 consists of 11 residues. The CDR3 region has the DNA TGCAGTGCTAGTGACAGGGAGAGGGCTTTCTTT. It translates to CSASDRERAFF.

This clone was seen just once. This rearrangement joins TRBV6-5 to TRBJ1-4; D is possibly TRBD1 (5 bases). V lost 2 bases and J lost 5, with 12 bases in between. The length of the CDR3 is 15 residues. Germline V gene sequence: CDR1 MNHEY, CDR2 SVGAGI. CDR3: CASSYGGQPNEKLFF. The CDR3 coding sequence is TGTGCCAGCAGTTACGGGGGTCAGCCGAATGAAAAACTGTTTTTT.

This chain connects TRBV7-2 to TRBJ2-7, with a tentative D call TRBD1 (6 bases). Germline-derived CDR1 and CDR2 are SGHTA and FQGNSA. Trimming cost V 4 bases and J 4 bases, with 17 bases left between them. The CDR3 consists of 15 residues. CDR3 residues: CASSWDTGPGYEQYF. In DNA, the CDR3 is TGTGCCAGCAGCTGGGACACGGGGCCAGGGTACGAGCAGTACTTC.

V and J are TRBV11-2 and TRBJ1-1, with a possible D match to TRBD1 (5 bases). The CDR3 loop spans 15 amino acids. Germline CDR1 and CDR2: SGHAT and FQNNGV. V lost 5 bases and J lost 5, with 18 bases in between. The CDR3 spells CASSQGEAGRTEAFF. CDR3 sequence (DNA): TGTGCCAGCAGCCAAGGGGAGGCAGGGCGGACTGAAGCTTTCTTT.

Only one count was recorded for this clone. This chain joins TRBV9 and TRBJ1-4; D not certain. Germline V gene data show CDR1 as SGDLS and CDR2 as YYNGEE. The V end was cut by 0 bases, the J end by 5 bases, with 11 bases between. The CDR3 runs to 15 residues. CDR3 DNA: TGTGCCAGCAGCGTAGGGCCACAGCTGAATGAAAAACTGTTTTTT. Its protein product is CASSVGPQLNEKLFF.

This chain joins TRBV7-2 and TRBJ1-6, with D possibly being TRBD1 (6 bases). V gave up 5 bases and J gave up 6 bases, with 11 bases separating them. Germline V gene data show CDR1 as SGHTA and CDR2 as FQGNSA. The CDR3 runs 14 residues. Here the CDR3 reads CASSQGQRNSPLHF. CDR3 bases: TGTGCCAGCAGCCAAGGACAGCGTAATTCACCCCTCCACTTT.

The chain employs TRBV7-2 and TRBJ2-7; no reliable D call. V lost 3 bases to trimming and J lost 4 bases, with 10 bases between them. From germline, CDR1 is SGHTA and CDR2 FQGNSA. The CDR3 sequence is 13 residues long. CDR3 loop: CASSFRAEYEQYF. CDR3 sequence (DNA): TGTGCCAGCAGCTTCCGGGCGGAGTACGAGCAGTACTTC.

Here the CDR3 reads CASSSRWFHYGYTF. Here the CDR3 DNA reads TGTGCCAGCAGCTCGCGTTGGTTCCACTATGGCTACACCTTC. This sequence joins TRBV5-4 and TRBJ1-2; D call uncertain. V lost 3 bases and J lost 3, with 12 bases in between. Per the germline V gene, CDR1 is SGHNT and CDR2 is YYREEE (reference sequence). The CDR3 contains 14 residues.

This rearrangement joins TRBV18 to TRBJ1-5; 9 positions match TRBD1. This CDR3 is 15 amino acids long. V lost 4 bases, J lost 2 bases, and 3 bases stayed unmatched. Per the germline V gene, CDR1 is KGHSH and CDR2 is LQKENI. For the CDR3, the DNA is TGTGCCAGCTCACTGGGACAGGGTGGCAATCAGCCCCAGCATTTT. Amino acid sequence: CASSLGQGGNQPQHF.

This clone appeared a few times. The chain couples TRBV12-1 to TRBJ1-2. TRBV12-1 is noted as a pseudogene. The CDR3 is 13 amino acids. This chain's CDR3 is CASSPLGTHGYTF. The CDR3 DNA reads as TGTGCCAGCAGCCCCTTGGGGACCCATGGCTACACCTTC.

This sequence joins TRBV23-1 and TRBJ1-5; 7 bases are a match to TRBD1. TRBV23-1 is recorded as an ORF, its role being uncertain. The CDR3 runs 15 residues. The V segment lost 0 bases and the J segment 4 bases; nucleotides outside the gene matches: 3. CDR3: CASSQSDRNNQPQHF. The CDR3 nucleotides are TGCGCCAGCAGTCAATCGGACAGGAATAATCAGCCCCAGCATTTT.

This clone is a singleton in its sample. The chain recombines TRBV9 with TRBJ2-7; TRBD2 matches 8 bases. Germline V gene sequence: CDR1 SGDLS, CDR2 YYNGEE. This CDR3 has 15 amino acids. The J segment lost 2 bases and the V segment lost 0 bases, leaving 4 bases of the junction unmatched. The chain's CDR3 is CASSVAGGAAYEQYF. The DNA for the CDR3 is TGTGCCAGCAGCGTAGCCGGGGGGGCGGCCTACGAGCAGTACTTC.

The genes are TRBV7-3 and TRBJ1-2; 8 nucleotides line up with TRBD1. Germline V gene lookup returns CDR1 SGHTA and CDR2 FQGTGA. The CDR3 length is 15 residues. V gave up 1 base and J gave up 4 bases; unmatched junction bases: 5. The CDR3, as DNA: TGTGCCAGCAGCTTAATCCCAGGGGGCGGCTATGGCTACACCTTC. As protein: CASSLIPGGGYGYTF.

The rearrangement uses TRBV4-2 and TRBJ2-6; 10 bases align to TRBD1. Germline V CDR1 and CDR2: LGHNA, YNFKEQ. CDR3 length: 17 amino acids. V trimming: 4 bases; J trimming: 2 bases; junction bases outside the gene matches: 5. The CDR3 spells CASSPGQGEAGANVLTF. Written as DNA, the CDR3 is TGTGCCAGCAGCCCAGGACAGGGGGAAGCTGGGGCCAACGTCCTGACTTTC.

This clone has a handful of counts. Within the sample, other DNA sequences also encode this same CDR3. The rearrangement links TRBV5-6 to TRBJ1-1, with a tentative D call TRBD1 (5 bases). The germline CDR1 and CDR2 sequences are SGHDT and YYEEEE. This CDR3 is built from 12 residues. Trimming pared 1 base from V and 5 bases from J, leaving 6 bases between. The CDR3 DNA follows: TGTGCCAGCAGCTTGAGGGGAACTGAAGCTTTCTTT. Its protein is CASSLRGTEAFF.

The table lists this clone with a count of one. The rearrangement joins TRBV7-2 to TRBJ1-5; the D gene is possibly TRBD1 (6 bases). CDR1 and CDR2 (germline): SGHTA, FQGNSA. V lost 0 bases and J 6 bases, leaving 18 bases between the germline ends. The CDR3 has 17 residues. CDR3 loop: CASSLAPGRGSGQPQHF. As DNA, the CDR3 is TGTGCCAGCAGCTTAGCGCCGGGCAGGGGATCGGGTCAGCCCCAGCATTTT.